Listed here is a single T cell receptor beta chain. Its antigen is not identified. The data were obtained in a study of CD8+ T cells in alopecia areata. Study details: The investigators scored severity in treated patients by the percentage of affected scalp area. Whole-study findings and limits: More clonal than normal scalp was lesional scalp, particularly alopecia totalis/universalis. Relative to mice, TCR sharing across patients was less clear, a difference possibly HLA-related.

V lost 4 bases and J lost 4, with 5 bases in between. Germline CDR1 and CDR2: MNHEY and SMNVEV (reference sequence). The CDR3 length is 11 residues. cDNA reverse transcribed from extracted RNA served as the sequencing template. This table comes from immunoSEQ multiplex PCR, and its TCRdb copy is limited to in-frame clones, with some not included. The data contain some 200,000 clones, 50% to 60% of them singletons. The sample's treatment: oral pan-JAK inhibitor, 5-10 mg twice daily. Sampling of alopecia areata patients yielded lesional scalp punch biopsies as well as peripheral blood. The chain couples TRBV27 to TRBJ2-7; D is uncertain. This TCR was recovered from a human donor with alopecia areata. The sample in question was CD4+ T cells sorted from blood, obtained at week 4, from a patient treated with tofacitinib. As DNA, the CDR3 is TGTGCCAGCAGTTCGAATTACGAGCAGTACTTC. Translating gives CASSSNYEQYF.